This entry lists 27 T cell receptor beta chains sequenced from one sample in a study of beta chain features in type 1 diabetes (dated by TCRdb to between 2018 and 2020). The method was the immunoSEQ multiplex PCR assay. The entire isolated RNA was reverse transcribed using the High Capacity cDNA Reverse Transcription Kit, and thus expressed TCRB transcripts were sequenced. TCRdb's version of the immuneACCESS table is confined to in-frame rearrangements and falls short of the full clone set. An unresolved V gene accounts for under half of the shortfall where checked; the remainder is of unknown origin. The sample contains some 22,000 clones, approximately 74% of them found a single time. The top ten constitute approximately 2.3% of the sample. The source material was Tregs from blood. The sample's cell subset or site label, in plain terms: regulatory CD4+ T cells. These receptor sequences come from a woman aged 40 to 50 in good health.

The V call is TRBV9, the J call TRBJ2-5; 10 bases line up with TRBD1. J gave up 2 bases and V 0 bases, and 4 bases lay outside the gene matches. Germline CDR1 and CDR2: SGDLS and YYNGEE. This CDR3 contains 16 residues. This CDR3 is CASSVAPGQGQETQYF. The DNA for the CDR3 is TGTGCCAGCAGCGTAGCCCCGGGACAGGGGCAAGAGACCCAGTACTTC.

Here the CDR3 DNA reads TGTGCCAGCAGGTCGGGACAGCAAAACTATGGCTACACCTTC. This encodes CASRSGQQNYGYTF. The chain carries TRBV7-2 and TRBJ1-2; 7 bases align to TRBD1. CDR1 is SGHTA, CDR2 FQGNSA, per germline. V lost 6 bases and J lost 2; bases outside the gene matches: 6. The CDR3 has 14 amino acids.

V gene TRBV7-2 combines with J gene TRBJ2-7; 9 bases map to TRBD1. The CDR3 sequence is 15 residues long. The trim removed 6 bases at V and 3 bases at J, leaving 9 bases unmatched. CDR1 and CDR2 from the germline V gene are SGHTA and FQGNSA. The CDR3 here is CASSSGGTGSYEQYF. CDR3 DNA: TGTGCCAGCAGTTCCGGGGGGACAGGGAGCTACGAGCAGTACTTC.

This clone appeared a few times. The chain has TRBV23-1 and TRBJ2-5; TRBD1 aligns across 10 bases. The J call may be mistaken, given a closer DNA end match to TRBJ2-7. TRBV23-1 is marked as an open reading frame, function uncertain. CDR3 length equals 14 residues. This chain's CDR3 is CASKGQGKTYEQYF. DNA for the CDR3: TGCGCCAGCAAGGGACAGGGGAAAACCTACGAGCAGTACTTC.

V gene TRBV6-6 combines with J gene TRBJ1-4; D uncertain. The length of the CDR3 is 13 residues. The ends were cut back, 10 bases at V and 7 bases at J, with 16 bases in the middle. From germline, CDR1 is MNHNY and CDR2 SVGAGI (reference sequence). The CDR3 region has the DNA TGTGCCACATCCACAGTGGGTGGTGAAAAACTGTTTTTT. It is translated as CATSTVGGEKLFF.

The rearrangement joins TRBV7-2 to TRBJ2-5; no clear D. The CDR3 consists of 14 residues. V dropped 1 base and J dropped 0 bases, with 6 bases sitting between them. Germline CDR1 reads SGHTA; CDR2 reads FQGNSA. Here the CDR3 reads CASSLGANQETQYF. The CDR3 DNA sequence: TGTGCCAGCAGCTTAGGGGCGAACCAAGAGACCCAGTACTTC.

The rearrangement links TRBV7-8 to TRBJ2-2; no reliable D call. CDR1 SGHVS and CDR2 FQNEAQ come from the germline V gene. The CDR3 covers 16 residues. V lost 1 base and J lost 1, with 10 bases in between. The CDR3 DNA is TGTGCCAGCAGCTTAGGAGGCAAGCTGAACACCGGGGAGCTGTTTTTT. Translation gives CASSLGGKLNTGELFF.

The genes are TRBV7-9 and TRBJ2-2, with D uncertain. Between the trimmed V and J ends, which lost 2 bases and 5 bases, there was a span of 6 bases. CDR1 is SEHNR, CDR2 FQNEAQ, per germline (reference sequence). This CDR3 is built from 13 residues. The CDR3 loop reads CASSLMQTGELFF. In DNA form, the CDR3 reads TGTGCCAGCAGCTTAATGCAGACCGGGGAGCTGTTTTTT.

This clone came up a few times. The V gene is TRBV5-4, the J gene TRBJ1-4, with D uncertain. The CDR3 is made up of 16 amino acids. Looked up from germline, CDR1 is SGHNT and CDR2 is YYREEE (reference sequence). Trimming left V 0 bases short and J 0 bases short, with 9 bases between. The CDR3 spells CASSLDIGATNEKLFF. In DNA, the CDR3 is TGTGCCAGCAGCTTGGATATCGGGGCAACTAATGAAAAACTGTTTTTT.

The chain uses TRBV10-3 and TRBJ2-7, with a weak D call TRBD2 (6 bases). Trimming shortened V by 8 bases and J by 3 bases, and 11 bases separated the two germline ends. The CDR3 sequence is 12 residues long. Germline V CDR1 and CDR2: ENHRY, SYGVKD. The CDR3: CAIGLTNYEQYF. The DNA of the CDR3 is TGTGCCATCGGACTAACCAACTACGAGCAGTACTTC.

The chain uses TRBV19 and TRBJ2-2; unclear D gene. The CDR3 is 13 residues long. The V and J ends lost 6 bases and 7 bases respectively, with 12 bases between them. CDR1 is LNHDA, CDR2 SQIVND, per germline (reference sequence). CDR3 DNA: TGTGCCAGTAGCACCGGTCCCCGCGGGGAGCTGTTTTTT. It translates to CASSTGPRGELFF.

This sequence joins TRBV6-6 and TRBJ2-7; TRBD2 matches at 10 bases. The trim removed 5 bases at V and 6 bases at J, leaving 7 bases unmatched. The germline V gene has CDR1 MNHNY and CDR2 SVGAGI (reference sequence). The CDR3 loop spans 14 amino acids. For the CDR3, the DNA is TGTGCCAGCAGTCCGATAGCGGGGGGAGTCGAGCAGTACTTC. Its protein product is CASSPIAGGVEQYF.

The CDR3 nucleotides are TGTGCCAGCAGCTTGCAGTTGGTTGGCTACACCTTC. It codes for CASSLQLVGYTF. The chain has TRBV5-4 and TRBJ1-2; D gene unclear. Trimming pared 1 base from V and 7 bases from J, leaving 8 bases between. From germline, CDR1 is SGHNT and CDR2 YYREEE (reference sequence). This CDR3 has 12 residues.

The chain has TRBV27 and TRBJ2-5, with a possible D match to TRBD2 (7 bases). The CDR3 extends over 15 amino acids. V lost 4 bases and J lost 5, with 17 bases in between. The germline V gene encodes CDR1 MNHEY and CDR2 SMNVEV (reference sequence). The CDR3 region is CASSSAGADSETQYF. In nucleotides, the CDR3 is TGTGCCAGCAGTTCCGCGGGGGCCGATAGCGAGACCCAGTACTTC.

The J gene is TRBJ2-7, the V gene TRBV5-1, with 12 bases aligning to TRBD2. V lost 0 bases to trimming and J lost 6 bases; unmatched junction nucleotides: 10. The V gene's germline CDR1 is SGHRS and CDR2 YFSETQ. This CDR3 has 17 residues. CDR3 residues: CASSLALSSGGAIEQYF. The CDR3 DNA follows: TGCGCCAGCAGCTTGGCGTTATCTAGCGGGGGGGCTATCGAGCAGTACTTC. Full variable domain (remainder filled in from reference TRBV5-1 and TRBJ2-7): KAGVTQTPRYLIKTRGQQVTLSCSPISGHRSVSWYQQTPGQGLQFLFEYFSETQRNKGNFPGRFSGRQFSNSRSEMNVSTLELGDSALYLCASSLALSSGGAIEQYFGPGTRLTVT.

A few counts support this clone. V gene TRBV10-3 combines with J gene TRBJ2-7; 14 bases match TRBD2. Germline V CDR1 and CDR2: ENHRY, SYGVKD. The CDR3 is 13 residues long. The V and J ends lost 9 bases and 4 bases, in that order; junction bases with no gene match: 2. CDR3 DNA: TGTGCCATGAGGACTAGCGGGGGGTACGAGCAGTACTTC. Protein product: CAMRTSGGYEQYF.

The genes are TRBV27 and TRBJ2-7; 9 nucleotides line up with TRBD2. CDR3 size: 14 residues. From germline, CDR1 is MNHEY and CDR2 SMNVEV (reference sequence). Trimming at V came to 5 bases and at J to 3 bases, leaving 5 bases not matched to a gene. The chain's CDR3 is CASSPGLANYEQYF. CDR3 coding DNA: TGTGCCAGCAGTCCGGGACTAGCAAACTACGAGCAGTACTTC.

The rearrangement links TRBV10-3 to TRBJ2-5; 10 bases are a match to TRBD2. The CDR3 sequence is 15 residues long. V lost 5 bases to trimming and J lost 5 bases; unmatched junction nucleotides: 8. Per germline, CDR1 ENHRY and CDR2 SYGVKD. In DNA, the CDR3 is TGTGCCATCAGTACTAGCGGGGTGTCTGGCGAGACCCAGTACTTC. Translating it yields CAISTSGVSGETQYF.

This clone was found a few times. This chain joins TRBV6-1 and TRBJ1-2; D is possibly TRBD1 (5 bases). Germline CDR1 reads MNHNS; CDR2 reads SASEGT. Trimming removed 6 bases from V and 4 bases from J, with 15 bases in between. This CDR3 spans 14 amino acids. The CDR3 spells CASSPGQRFYGYTF. CDR3 nucleotide sequence: TGTGCCAGCAGCCCTGGACAAAGATTCTATGGCTACACCTTC.

With respect to this clone: One end of the junction fails to match germline, which may point to a read error. The V and J genes are TRBV12-5 and TRBJ2-5, with D possibly TRBD1 on 7 matching bases. From germline, CDR1 is LGHNT and CDR2 FRNRAP. The CDR3 is 13 residues long. CDR3 loop: CASGRDSREIQYF. The DNA of the CDR3 is TGTGCTAGTGGTCGGGACAGTCGGGAGATCCAGTACTTC.

The CDR3 protein is CASSLAGSIAYNEQFF. In DNA, the CDR3 is TGCGCCAGCAGCTTGGCAGGATCCATCGCCTACAATGAGCAGTTCTTC. The chain employs TRBV5-1 and TRBJ2-1; D is uncertain. There are 16 residues in the CDR3. Germline CDR1 and CDR2: SGHRS and YFSETQ. The V end was cut by 0 bases, the J end by 2 bases, with 12 bases between.

This clone was seen only once. In DNA, the CDR3 is TGCAGCGCCACTAGCGCAGGGGTAAACACTGAAGCTTTCTTT. Its translation is CSATSAGVNTEAFF. The genes are TRBV29-1 and TRBJ1-1; D perhaps matches TRBD1 (6 bases). Per the germline V gene, CDR1 is SQVTM and CDR2 is ANQGSEA. This CDR3 has 14 residues. Trimming cost V 7 bases and J 2 bases, with 17 bases left between them.

This clone was recorded only once. This chain joins TRBV10-3 and TRBJ2-3, with D perhaps TRBD1 (6 bases). V was trimmed by 6 bases and J by 3 bases, leaving 13 bases between them. CDR1 and CDR2 (germline): ENHRY, SYGVKD. The CDR3 runs to 14 residues. The CDR3 here is CAISQGSGTDTQYF. The CDR3 nucleotides read TGTGCCATCAGCCAGGGGTCTGGGACAGATACGCAGTATTTT.

V and J are TRBV20-1 and TRBJ1-1; D gene uncertain. From germline, CDR1 is DFQATT and CDR2 SNEGSKA (reference sequence). The CDR3 has 11 residues. CDR3 bases: TGCAGGGGCTCCGGAGGTACTGAAGCTTTCTTT. Protein product: CRGSGGTEAFF.

This clone was recorded only once. The rearrangement links TRBV6-4 to TRBJ2-1, with 11 bases fitting TRBD1. Germline assignment: CDR1 MRHNA and CDR2 SNTAGT. Losses at the gene ends were 3 bases for V and 6 bases for J; bases not matched to a gene: 4. This CDR3 region has 15 residues. The CDR3, as DNA: TGTGCCAGCAGTGAACAGGGGACAGGGGGCAATGAGCAGTTCTTC. Protein product: CASSEQGTGGNEQFF.

The chain has TRBV29-1 and TRBJ1-2; maybe TRBD1 (5 bases). V gave up 7 bases and J gave up 3 bases, with 15 bases separating them. CDR3 length: 13 residues. Germline V gene sequence: CDR1 SQVTM, CDR2 ANQGSEA. CDR3 protein: CSALGRLDYGYTF. The DNA of the CDR3 is TGCAGCGCCCTGGGGCGTCTCGACTATGGCTACACCTTC.

This rearrangement joins TRBV5-1 to TRBJ2-1; 8 nucleotides match TRBD1. Germline V gives CDR1 SGHRS, CDR2 YFSETQ. The CDR3 runs to 14 residues. V was clipped by 7 bases and J by 2 bases; unmatched bases: 5. In DNA form, the CDR3 reads TGCGCCAGCCAGAGGACAGGGACCTACAATGAGCAGTTCTTC. Its translation: CASQRTGTYNEQFF.